The clone carrying this T cell receptor (beta chain) was counted at least ten times. This clone may be a read error of a much larger clone one base away. This entry is derived from a study of metastatic and nonmetastatic thyroid tumors. Each patient came to thyroid surgery without any prior treatment (of any kind). The CDR3 covers 16 residues. CDR1 is SGHNT, CDR2 YENEEA, per germline. TCRdb re-called clones via MiXCR from the PCR reads. The sample gives around 30,000 clones, around 13% of which show up once; 4.9% is in the top ten. The clonotype was recovered from a female donor with papillary thyroid cancer or a benign thyroid nodule (not recorded which). Some clones in this sample may be carry-over from other donors' samples. Sequenced sample: blood. The V and J genes are TRBV11-3 and TRBJ2-2; the match to TRBD1 covers 7 bases. The CDR3 here is CASSLRQGSGPGELSF. DNA of the CDR3: TGTGCCAGCAGCTTAAGACAGGGATCGGGTCCCGGGGAGCTGTCTTTT.